This T cell receptor (beta chain) is drawn from a study of OX40 agonist ivuxolimab in advanced cancers. About the research overall: Partial responses were achieved by three patients, one with hepatocellular carcinoma and two with cutaneous melanoma.

Points on this clone: Its antigen is unknown.

TCRdb keeps only in-frame clones here, not all; method: immunoSEQ multiplex PCR. The profile covers about 58,000 clones, with about 86% appearing a single time and about 1.2% taken by the ten largest. The study, taken as a whole, reports: In CD8+ T cells, expanded clones were on average more numerous than in CD4+. Dosing at 0.1 to 3.0 mg/kg was accompanied by clonal expansion of CD4+ and CD8+ blood T cells by week 6. Determination of antigen specificity was not performed for the expanded peripheral T cells.

CDR1 is KGHSH and CDR2 is LQKENI in the germline V gene. The ends lost 4 bases at V and 2 bases at J; junction bases unmatched: 5. This CDR3 contains 15 residues. The clonotype comes from an adult with an advanced solid tumor such as melanoma, head and neck, liver or kidney cancer. The V gene is TRBV18, the J gene TRBJ1-5, with 7 bases that match TRBD1. The sequencing used CD4+ or CD8+ T cells sorted from blood, collected in a trial of the OX40 agonist ivuxolimab. The CDR3 sequence is CASSLTGVGNQPQHF. CDR3 in DNA: TGTGCCAGCTCACTAACAGGGGTAGGCAATCAGCCCCAGCATTTT.